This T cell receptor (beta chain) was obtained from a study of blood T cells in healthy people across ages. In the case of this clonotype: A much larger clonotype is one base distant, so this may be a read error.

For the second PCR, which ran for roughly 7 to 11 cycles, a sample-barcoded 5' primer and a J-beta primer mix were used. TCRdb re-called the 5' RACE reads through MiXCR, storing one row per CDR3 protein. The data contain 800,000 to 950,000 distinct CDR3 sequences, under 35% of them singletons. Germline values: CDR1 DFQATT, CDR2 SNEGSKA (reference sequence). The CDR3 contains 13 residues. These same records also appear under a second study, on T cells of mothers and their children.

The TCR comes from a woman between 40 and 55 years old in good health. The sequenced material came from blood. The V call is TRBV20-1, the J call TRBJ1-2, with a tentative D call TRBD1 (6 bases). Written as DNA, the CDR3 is TGCGGTGTTCCGGGACACAAAAACTATGGCTACACCTTC. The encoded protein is CGVPGHKNYGYTF.